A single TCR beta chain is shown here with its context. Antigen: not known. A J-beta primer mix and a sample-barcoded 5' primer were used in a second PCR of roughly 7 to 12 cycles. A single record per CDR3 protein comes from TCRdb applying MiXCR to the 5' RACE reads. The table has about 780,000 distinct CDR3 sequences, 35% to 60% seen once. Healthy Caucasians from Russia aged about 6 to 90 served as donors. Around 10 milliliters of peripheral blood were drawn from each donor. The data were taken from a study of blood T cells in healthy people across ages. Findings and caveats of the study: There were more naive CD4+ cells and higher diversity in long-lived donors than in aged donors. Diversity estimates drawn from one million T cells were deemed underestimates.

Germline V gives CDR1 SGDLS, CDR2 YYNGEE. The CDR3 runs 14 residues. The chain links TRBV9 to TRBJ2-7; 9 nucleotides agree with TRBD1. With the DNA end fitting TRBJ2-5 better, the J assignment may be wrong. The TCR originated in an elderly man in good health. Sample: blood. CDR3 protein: CASRPGQGPETQYF. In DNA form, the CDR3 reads TGTGCCAGCAGACCCGGACAGGGGCCAGAGACCCAGTACTTC.